The source of this TCR beta chain is a study of technical replicates of blood from several donors. A few counts support this clone. The CDR3 totals 13 residues. Between the trimmed V and J ends, which lost 4 bases and 4 bases, there was a span of 11 bases. CDR1 is SGHRS, CDR2 YFSETQ, per germline. Some clones are missing from TCRdb's copy, which holds only in-frame ones; the method was immunoSEQ multiplex PCR. The sample carries approximately 76,000 clones, about 91% recorded once. The sequenced sample was T cells isolated from PBMCs. This receptor was obtained from a human donor in good health. The chain couples TRBV5-1 to TRBJ1-1; perhaps TRBD1 as D (5 bases). CDR3 sequence reads: CASSKQVPTEAFF. The CDR3 DNA sequence: TGCGCCAGCAGCAAACAGGTGCCCACTGAAGCTTTCTTT.